Sequencing of this T cell receptor beta chain was carried out in a study of graft-versus-host responses after intestinal transplantation listed by TCRdb under 2021. With respect to the entire study: The transplants that recipients received were multivisceral, liver-intestinal, or isolated intestinal. Anti-thymocyte globulin induction was given to all recipients, followed by maintenance tacrolimus and steroids for approximately 3 years. Bulk TCR-beta CDR3 sequencing was used to track graft-versus-host and host-versus-graft alloreactive T cell clones in the graft, circulation and bone marrow after intestinal transplantation. To identify alloreactive clones, pre-transplant mixed lymphocyte reaction products were sequenced and then compared with unstimulated pre-transplant donor and recipient T cells. The cohort enrolled about two dozen intestinal transplant recipients including one retransplant, and a few patients lacking pretransplant specimens were excluded. A peak of at least 4% donor T cells among recipient peripheral blood mononuclear cells was the definition used for donor T cell macrochimerism. Rather than going through the commercial service, samples from a few later patients were sequenced in-house on an Illumina MiSeq and processed with MiXCR.

The investigation overall reported the following: Conclusions were limited by the relatively low number and heterogeneity of intestinal transplant patients. Early after transplant, peak levels of circulating GvH clones were associated with declines in HvG clones. High GvH to HvG T cell clonal ratios were observed in the allografts of patients with donor T cell macrochimerism. GvH clones were found in recipient bone marrow, and some of the GvH clones appeared earlier in ileal mucosa or blood, which is consistent with an intestinal mucosal origin.

The receptor library was made with the immunoSEQ multiplex PCR assay. For most patients, genomic DNA was isolated with the Qiagen DNeasy Blood and Tissue Kit and shipped frozen to Adaptive Biotechnologies for TCR sequencing. High-throughput TCR-beta CDR3 sequencing of genomic DNA from most patients was performed by Adaptive Biotechnologies. The original pipeline was this. Adaptive's ImmunoSEQ software was the source of the TCR sequencing data for 18 patients, while a few other patients were processed with MiXCR and VDJtools. To correct CD4 versus CD8 sorting errors, any sequence found in both subsets at a frequency ratio below 5:1 was removed. CDR3 nucleotide sequences shared by donor and recipient were removed because the origin of these sequences could not be assigned. To count as alloreactive, a clone needed at least 2-fold expansion over unstimulated cells and a minimum CFSE-low frequency of 0.002% (template counts) or 0.001% (read counts). Mappable clones were those detected in sequenced pre-transplant spleen, lymph node, or MLR CFSE-low populations of the donor or recipient. The cumulative frequency of alloreactive clones was calculated as a percentage of all sequences, weighted by copy number. Sourced from immuneACCESS, this table was stored by TCRdb with only in-frame sequences that have V and J called. A share of the clones is absent; for the studies checked, an unresolved V gene accounts for under half, and the remainder has no known explanation. The DNA was the basis for D and trimming; V, J and clone size are from that table. The sample includes some 100,000 clones, with 80% to 95% observed a single time. The ten largest clones represent about 0.072% of the sample.

Including cysteine and phenylalanine, the CDR3 has 12 amino acids. Only CDR3 DNA is held: 36 bases, read in frame from base 1. CDR1 and CDR2 are drawn from the germline V gene: SGDLS, YYNGEE. The junction shows trimming of 3 bases on V and 6 bases on J, plus 7 bases between the germline ends. Concerning this clone itself: Its cognate antigen has yet to be identified. No clone much larger than this one lies a single base away; base qualities are absent.

What the time point label conveys for this sample: cells obtained before transplantation from donor or recipient. CD3+CD4+ and CD3+CD8+ populations were FACS-sorted from unstimulated pre-transplant donor and recipient cells taken from spleen or lymph nodes. Recombination linked TRBV9 to TRBJ2-1, with the D segment identity uncertain. This TCR was recovered from a human donor who was the organ donor for an intestinal transplant. The specimen was unstimulated CD8+ T cells sorted from spleen or lymph node cells, collected before transplant. The DNA is TGTGCCAGCAGCGGCGGCGGCAATGAGCAGTTCTTC. Translated, this gives CASSGGGNEQFF.